These 32 T cell receptor beta chains came from one sample sequenced in a study of CD8 T cells in ankylosing spondylitis. MiXCR, run by TCRdb on the 5' RACE reads, gives a single entry per CDR3 protein. The sample comprises 250,000 to 350,000 distinct CDR3 sequences, around 20% of which are singletons, and about 3.7% rests with the top ten. Sequenced: blood, either unsorted or a sorted T cell fraction (not recorded which). The source is a female donor with ankylosing spondylitis or in good health (not recorded which).

This clonotype has ten or more counts. The chain links TRBV6-5 to TRBJ1-6, with a possible D match to TRBD1 (5 bases). This CDR3 region has 16 residues. Trimming removed 2 bases from V and 7 bases from J, with 15 bases in between. In germline, CDR1 is MNHEY, CDR2 SVGAGI. In nucleotides, the CDR3 is TGTGCCAGCAGTTACCTCGCAGGGAATAAGAATTCACCCCTCCACTTT. It codes for CASSYLAGNKNSPLHF.

The rearrangement joins TRBV25-1 to TRBJ2-1, with 7 bases identical to TRBD2. The junction had 6 bases not matched to a gene; V was cut back by 3 bases and J by 4 bases. CDR3 length: 15 residues. The germline gives CDR1 MGHDK, CDR2 SYGVNS. The CDR3 is CASSEIAGRYNEQFF. CDR3 nucleotides: TGTGCCAGCAGTGAGATAGCGGGCCGATACAATGAGCAGTTCTTC.

In its sample, this clonotype was seen many times. The chain is built from TRBV20-1 and TRBJ2-5; 10 positions agree with TRBD2. Germline CDR1 and CDR2: DFQATT and SNEGSKA (reference sequence). This CDR3 has 17 amino acids. With 0 bases clipped from V and 7 bases from J, the junction kept 14 bases outside the gene matches. Written as DNA, the CDR3 is TGCAGTGCTAGAGACCTAGGAGGACTAGCGGATCGAGGGACCCAGTACTTC. Translated, it gives CSARDLGGLADRGTQYF.

This clonotype was recorded at least ten times. The chain recombines TRBV29-1 with TRBJ2-7; 10 nucleotides match TRBD1. Germline V gene lookup returns CDR1 SQVTM and CDR2 ANQGSEA. The CDR3 is 13 residues long. V gave up 7 bases and J gave up 1 base; unmatched junction bases: 4. CDR3 nucleotides: TGCAGCGCCGGGACAGGGGTGTCCTACGAGCAGTACTTC. This gives the protein CSAGTGVSYEQYF.

The chain has TRBV20-1 and TRBJ1-1; D remains unclear. The CDR3 loop spans 13 amino acids. V was cut by 1 base and J by 2 bases, with 8 bases left in between. Germline loops: CDR1 DFQATT, CDR2 SNEGSKA (reference sequence). CDR3 residues: CSARVRVNTEAFF. The CDR3 DNA is TGCAGTGCTAGAGTAAGGGTCAACACTGAAGCTTTCTTT.

This chain links TRBV3-1 with TRBJ2-3; possible D gene TRBD1, 5 bases. Between the trimmed V and J ends, which lost 4 bases and 1 base, there was a span of 12 bases. The CDR3 length is 15 residues. Per the germline V gene, CDR1 is LGHDT and CDR2 is YNNKEL (reference sequence). Here the CDR3 DNA reads TGTGCCAGCAGCCCAGGGTCTTCTGGCACAGATACGCAGTATTTT. Translated, it gives CASSPGSSGTDTQYF.

J is TRBJ1-1 and V is TRBV6-6; 7 bases align to TRBD1. V was pared by 0 bases and J by 7 bases, with 2 bases of the junction left unmatched. Germline CDR1 is MNHNY and CDR2 is SVGAGI (reference sequence). The CDR3 totals 13 residues. The CDR3 here is CASSYSQGVEAFF. DNA for the CDR3: TGTGCCAGCAGTTACTCTCAGGGGGTTGAAGCTTTCTTT.

This clonotype was found many times. This chain connects TRBV6-1 to TRBJ1-5; TRBD1 might be the D (6 bases). V was cut by 6 bases and J by 4 bases, with 16 bases left in between. Germline values: CDR1 MNHNS, CDR2 SASEGT. The CDR3 runs to 15 residues. CDR3 nucleotide sequence: TGTGCCAGCAGCCTGGGGCAGGGGAGGAATCAGCCCCAGCATTTT. Its translation is CASSLGQGRNQPQHF.

The DNA for the CDR3 is TGTGCCAGCAAGGCCAGGGGATCTGGTCCGGCCAAAAACATTCAGTACTTC. This translates into CASKARGSGPAKNIQYF. V usage is TRBV2 and J usage is TRBJ2-4; maybe TRBD1 (6 bases). Between the trimmed V and J ends, which lost 7 bases and 1 base, there was a span of 20 bases. There are 17 residues in the CDR3. Looked up from germline, CDR1 is SNHLY and CDR2 is FYNNEI.

The rearrangement uses TRBV20-1 and TRBJ2-3; possible D gene TRBD2, 5 bases. This CDR3 is built from 14 residues. V lost 0 bases and J 2 bases, leaving 9 bases between the germline ends. CDR1 and CDR2 (germline): DFQATT, SNEGSKA (reference sequence). The DNA of the CDR3 is TGCAGTGCTAGAGAGCGGGCTTCCACAGATACGCAGTATTTT. It yields the protein CSARERASTDTQYF.

This clonotype has more than one count but fewer than ten. V and J are TRBV29-1 and TRBJ2-4; D remains ambiguous. There are 12 residues in the CDR3. The V and J ends lost 0 bases and 8 bases respectively, with 8 bases between them. Germline-derived CDR1 and CDR2 are SQVTM and ANQGSEA. The CDR3 reads CSVEDQAYIQYF. The CDR3 nucleotides are TGCAGCGTTGAAGATCAGGCGTACATTCAGTACTTC. Looking up the rest from reference TRBV29-1 and TRBJ2-4 gives the full variable domain: SAVISQKPSRDICQRGTSLTIQCQVDSQVTMMFWYRQQPGQSLTLIATANQGSEATYESGFVIDKFPISRPNLTFSTLTVSNMSPEDSSIYLCSVEDQAYIQYFGAGTRLSVL.

The rearrangement uses TRBV18 and TRBJ1-1, with a tentative D call TRBD1 (6 bases). The V and J ends lost 2 bases and 3 bases respectively, with 10 bases between them. CDR1 is KGHSH and CDR2 is LQKENI in the germline V gene. CDR3 length equals 14 residues. CDR3 sequence (DNA): TGTGCCAGCTCACCAGGGGGCACGGACACTGAAGCTTTCTTT. It translates to CASSPGGTDTEAFF.

The chain joins TRBV6-2 or TRBV6-3 to TRBJ2-5; the match to TRBD1 covers 10 bases. CDR1 is MNHEY and CDR2 is SVGEGT in the germline V gene. The junction had 10 bases not matched to a gene; V was cut back by 3 bases and J by 6 bases. The CDR3 consists of 16 residues. CDR3 sequence (DNA): TGTGCCAGCAGTTATACCGGGACAGGGGCTGGGAAGACCCAGTACTTC. Its protein is CASSYTGTGAGKTQYF.

The gene calls are TRBV6-1 and TRBJ2-3; D is perhaps TRBD2 (5 bases). The germline gives CDR1 MNHNS, CDR2 SASEGT. CDR3 length: 14 amino acids. Deletions cut 8 bases from V and 1 base from J, with 13 bases between. CDR3 nucleotides: TGTGCCAGCCGCGCTAGGCGGGGCACAGATACGCAGTATTTT. Protein sequence: CASRARRGTDTQYF.

V is TRBV5-6 and J is TRBJ2-1; possible D gene TRBD2, 5 bases. V lost 3 bases, J lost 15 bases, and 22 bases lay in between. Germline V CDR1 and CDR2: SGHDT, YYEEEE. This CDR3 spans 14 amino acids. The CDR3 protein is CASSSSALAPRWFF. In nucleotides, the CDR3 is TGTGCCAGCAGCTCCTCAGCGCTAGCCCCAAGGTGGTTCTTC.

The genes are TRBV7-2 and TRBJ1-1, with D unclear. This CDR3 comprises 14 residues. Trimming took off 8 bases at V and 3 bases at J, with 16 bases between the two ends. The germline V gene has CDR1 SGHTA and CDR2 FQGNSA. The CDR3 is CASGPASSYTEAFF. The CDR3 nucleotides read TGTGCCAGCGGCCCAGCCTCCTCGTACACTGAAGCTTTCTTT.

This clonotype showed up many times. The chain uses TRBV6-2 or TRBV6-3 and TRBJ2-5; D ambiguous. CDR3 length: 13 residues. Germline values: CDR1 MNHEY, CDR2 SVGEGT. Trimming removed 0 bases at V and 7 bases at J, with 9 bases between. The CDR3 bases are TGTGCCAGCAGTTACTCGTTCGTCGGGACCCAGTACTTC. This encodes CASSYSFVGTQYF.

The chain links TRBV7-2 to TRBJ2-5, with 13 positions matching TRBD2. J gave up 5 bases and V 5 bases, and 11 bases lay outside the gene matches. Germline assignment: CDR1 SGHTA and CDR2 FQGNSA. The CDR3 loop spans 17 amino acids. CDR3 in amino acids: CASSIGTSGNIKETQYF. CDR3 DNA sequence: TGTGCCAGCAGCATCGGGACTAGCGGGAACATTAAGGAGACCCAGTACTTC.

This clonotype has ten or more counts. CDR3 nucleotides: TGCAGCGGGGGGAGCGGCCCTTATGCCTACAATGAGCAGTTCTTC. This encodes CSGGSGPYAYNEQFF. The V gene is TRBV20-1, the J gene TRBJ2-1, with 7 positions matching TRBD2. Germline CDR1 DFQATT, CDR2 SNEGSKA (reference sequence). This CDR3 is 15 amino acids long.

This clonotype has more than one count but fewer than ten. The J gene is TRBJ2-1, the V gene TRBV5-1, with 7 bases aligning to TRBD1. This CDR3 has 16 residues. The ends lost 1 base at V and 3 bases at J; junction bases unmatched: 7. Looked up from germline, CDR1 is SGHRS and CDR2 is YFSETQ. The CDR3 region has the DNA TGCGCCAGCAGCTTGCTTGGGACAGCAAACTACAATGAGCAGTTCTTC. This sequence encodes CASSLLGTANYNEQFF.

This clonotype was seen only a few times. The V gene is TRBV4-3, the J gene TRBJ2-3; 7 nucleotides align to TRBD2. The CDR3 is 17 amino acids. Losses at the gene ends were 0 bases for V and 4 bases for J; bases not matched to a gene: 10. The germline CDR1 and CDR2 sequences are LGHNA and YSLEER. The CDR3 protein is CASSQDPGGGGADTQYF. The CDR3 DNA sequence: TGCGCCAGCAGCCAAGATCCGGGCGGGGGTGGGGCAGATACGCAGTATTTT.

This clonotype was picked up a small number of times. V usage is TRBV6-1 and J usage is TRBJ2-3; D ambiguous. The germline CDR1 and CDR2 sequences are MNHNS and SASEGT. The germline V and J ends were trimmed by 6 bases and 12 bases, with 31 bases remaining between them. The CDR3 is made up of 17 amino acids. In DNA form, the CDR3 reads TGTGCCAGCAGGGTCCTGTGGTATTCCGAGCGCCTAATTGCCCAGTATTTT. Translated: CASRVLWYSERLIAQYF.

The chain has TRBV7-9 and TRBJ2-3; D is tentatively TRBD1 or TRBD2 (5 bases each). Germline assignment: CDR1 SEHNR and CDR2 FQNEAQ (reference sequence). The CDR3 is 12 amino acids. The V end lost 8 bases, the J end lost 1 base, and 7 bases lay between the germline ends. The CDR3 DNA reads as TGTGCCAGCGGGGGAGGCACAGATACGCAGTATTTT. Residues: CASGGGTDTQYF.

The table lists this clonotype with many counts. CDR3 nucleotides: TGTGCCATCAGTGAGCCCCGGGACTTCGGCTACACCTTC. Translated, it gives CAISEPRDFGYTF. The rearrangement links TRBV10-3 to TRBJ1-2; TRBD1 is a possible D gene (5 bases). Trimming left V 2 bases short and J 8 bases short, with 12 bases between. Germline-derived CDR1 and CDR2 are ENHRY and SYGVKD. The CDR3 loop spans 13 amino acids.

V gene TRBV24-1 combines with J gene TRBJ1-1; D remains ambiguous. Germline V gene sequence: CDR1 KGHDR, CDR2 SFDVKD. CDR3 length: 14 residues. V dropped 4 bases and J dropped 0 bases, with 8 bases sitting between them. DNA for the CDR3: TGTGCCACCAGTGAGGACGGATTGAACACTGAAGCTTTCTTT. Its translation: CATSEDGLNTEAFF.

V usage is TRBV7-3 and J usage is TRBJ1-5; 8 bases map to TRBD1. Germline-derived CDR1 and CDR2 are SGHTA and FQGTGA. This CDR3 is built from 13 residues. J lost 7 bases, V lost 4 bases, and 3 bases had no gene match. The CDR3 loop reads CASSSRTGQPQHF. The CDR3 DNA follows: TGTGCCAGCAGCTCTAGGACAGGGCAGCCCCAGCATTTT.

The chain joins TRBV6-5 to TRBJ1-1; the match to TRBD1 covers 7 bases. This CDR3 is built from 16 residues. The germline CDR1 and CDR2 sequences are MNHEY and SVGAGI. The V segment lost 0 bases and the J segment 6 bases; nucleotides outside the gene matches: 10. The CDR3 region has the DNA TGTGCCAGCAGTTACTCCACAGCACAGGGGAAGCCTGAAGCTTTCTTT. Translated: CASSYSTAQGKPEAFF.

This clonotype was recorded many times. The chain recombines TRBV29-1 with TRBJ2-1, with 7 nucleotides matching TRBD2. The germline V gene encodes CDR1 SQVTM and CDR2 ANQGSEA. The V segment lost 8 bases and the J segment 5 bases; nucleotides outside the gene matches: 6. This CDR3 region has 12 residues. The CDR3: CSQSSGDNEQFF. The CDR3 DNA reads TGCAGCCAATCTAGCGGAGACAATGAGCAGTTCTTC.

This clonotype occurred many times. The chain employs TRBV4-1 and TRBJ2-7; tentatively, D is TRBD2 (6 bases). Between the trimmed V and J ends, which lost 0 bases and 6 bases, there was a span of 15 bases. CDR1 and CDR2 (germline): MGHRA, YSYEKL. This CDR3 has 15 residues. CDR3 in amino acids: CASSQDRRDLGEQYF. The CDR3, as DNA: TGCGCCAGCAGCCAAGATCGGAGGGACCTCGGCGAGCAGTACTTC.

The chain carries TRBV12-3 or TRBV12-4 and TRBJ2-7; unclear D gene. The V end lost 3 bases, the J end lost 2 bases, and 8 bases lay between the germline ends. There are 13 residues in the CDR3. CDR3 in amino acids: CASSFLRAYEQYF. The CDR3 coding sequence is TGTGCCAGCAGTTTTCTAAGGGCCTACGAGCAGTACTTC.

CDR3 in amino acids: CASSLSSLGETQYF. For the CDR3, the DNA is TGTGCCAGCAGTTTAAGTAGCCTAGGGGAGACCCAGTACTTC. The genes are TRBV12-3 or TRBV12-4 and TRBJ2-5; no definite D call. CDR3 size: 14 residues. Trimming took off 2 bases at V and 5 bases at J, with 12 bases between the two ends.

This rearrangement joins TRBV30 to TRBJ1-2; no clear D. Germline loops: CDR1 GTSNPN, CDR2 SVGIG (reference sequence). The CDR3 extends over 9 amino acids. V was pared by 2 bases and J by 7 bases, with 2 bases between. The CDR3, as DNA: TGTGCCTGGAGTTCTGGCTACACCTTC. This encodes CAWSSGYTF.